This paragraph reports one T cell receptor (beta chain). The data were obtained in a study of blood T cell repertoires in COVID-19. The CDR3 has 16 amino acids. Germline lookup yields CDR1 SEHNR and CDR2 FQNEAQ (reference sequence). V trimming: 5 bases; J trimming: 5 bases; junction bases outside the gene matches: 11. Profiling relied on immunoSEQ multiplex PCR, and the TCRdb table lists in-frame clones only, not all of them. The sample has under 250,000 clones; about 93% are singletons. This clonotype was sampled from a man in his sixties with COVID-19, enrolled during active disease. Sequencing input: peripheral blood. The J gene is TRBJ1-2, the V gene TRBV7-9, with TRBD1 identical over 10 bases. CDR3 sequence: CASSDRDRGNRYGYTF. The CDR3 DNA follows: TGTGCCAGCAGCGACCGGGACAGGGGAAATCGATATGGCTACACCTTC.